What follows are 19 T cell receptor beta chains derived from one specimen sequenced in a study of cytomegalovirus exposure and HLA in healthy donors. It was with 60 Vbeta and 13 Jbeta primers that the PCR ran. Produced via immunoSEQ multiplex PCR; TCRdb's table is partial and in-frame only. The sample consists of around 250,000 clones, over 90% of them appearing once. The sample comprised PBMCs. The receptors stem from a girl aged 2-10 years in good health and CMV-seronegative.

The chain joins TRBV5-4 to TRBJ2-5; TRBD2 matches 9 bases. J lost 4 bases, V lost 4 bases, and 11 bases had no gene match. CDR3 size: 16 residues. The germline V gene has CDR1 SGHNT and CDR2 YYREEE (reference sequence). This chain's CDR3 is CASSRPRAGGSETQYF. For the CDR3, the DNA is TGTGCCAGCAGCAGGCCCAGGGCGGGAGGGTCAGAGACCCAGTACTTC.

The chain recombines TRBV15 with TRBJ1-3; TRBD1 agrees at 8 bases. The germline V gene encodes CDR1 LNHNV and CDR2 YYDKDF (reference sequence). There are 16 residues in the CDR3. The J segment lost 2 bases and the V segment lost 1 base, leaving 4 bases of the junction unmatched. The CDR3 DNA is TGTGCCACCAGCAGAGGAATGACAGGGGCTGGAAACACCATATATTTT. Encoded protein: CATSRGMTGAGNTIYF. Variable domain in full (rest from reference TRBV15 and TRBJ1-3): DAMVIQNPRYQVTQFGKPVTLSCSQTLNHNVMYWYQQKSSQAPKLLFHYYDKDFNNEADTPDNFQSRRPNTSFCFLDIRSPGLGDTAMYLCATSRGMTGAGNTIYFGEGSWLTVV.

The chain has TRBV4-2 and TRBJ2-1; tentatively, D is TRBD1 (7 bases). Trimming removed 0 bases from V and 9 bases from J, with 12 bases in between. CDR1 and CDR2 from the germline V gene are LGHNA and YNFKEQ. CDR3 length: 14 amino acids. The CDR3 region has the DNA TGTGCCAGCAGCCAAGAACGGCAGGGGGGTGAGCAGTTCTTC. It translates to CASSQERQGGEQFF.

The V gene is TRBV5-8, the J gene TRBJ1-2; 9 bases match TRBD1. The CDR3 length is 17 residues. Per germline, CDR1 SGHTS and CDR2 YDEGEE. V shed 2 bases and J 8 bases; nucleotides not matched to a gene: 16. CDR3: CASSFNRGTGRAGGYTF. In DNA, the CDR3 is TGTGCCAGCAGCTTTAACCGCGGGACAGGGCGAGCGGGAGGCTACACCTTC.

The CDR3 bases are TGCGCCAGCAGCCAGACGGGACAGGGGTTGTCAGATACGCAGTATTTT. Residues: CASSQTGQGLSDTQYF. The chain couples TRBV4-1 to TRBJ2-3, with 10 bases that match TRBD1. This CDR3 has 16 residues. Germline V lookup: CDR1 MGHRA, CDR2 YSYEKL. V was clipped by 3 bases and J by 4 bases; unmatched bases: 7.

The chain is built from TRBV19 and TRBJ2-1; TRBD2 agrees at 11 bases. This CDR3 has 15 residues. The germline gives CDR1 LNHDA, CDR2 SQIVND (reference sequence). J was trimmed by 4 bases and V by 6 bases; bases with no gene match: 5. In DNA, the CDR3 is TGTGCCAGTAGGACTAGCGGGGCGAAATACAATGAGCAGTTCTTC. Protein product: CASRTSGAKYNEQFF.

The J gene is TRBJ2-7, the V gene TRBV7-3; 8 bases map to TRBD2. This CDR3 comprises 14 residues. Germline V gene lookup returns CDR1 SGHTA and CDR2 FQGTGA. The junction had 9 bases not matched to a gene; V was cut back by 5 bases and J by 6 bases. Here the CDR3 reads CASSIDGRGGEQYF. CDR3 in DNA: TGTGCCAGCAGCATAGACGGGAGGGGGGGCGAGCAGTACTTC.

The chain recombines TRBV2 with TRBJ1-2, with D perhaps matching TRBD1 (6 bases). Deletions cut 4 bases from V and 5 bases from J, with 8 bases between. The CDR3 length is 12 residues. Germline CDR1 reads SNHLY; CDR2 reads FYNNEI. The chain's CDR3 is CASSGQEYGYTF. For the CDR3, the DNA is TGTGCCAGCAGTGGACAGGAGTATGGCTACACCTTC.

V usage is TRBV5-1 and J usage is TRBJ2-3, with 9 bases that match TRBD2. Germline V gene lookup returns CDR1 SGHRS and CDR2 YFSETQ. Trimming took 3 bases from V and 5 from J; bases not matched to a gene: 7. The CDR3 consists of 15 residues. CDR3: CASSSRGGAEDTQYF. The CDR3 region has the DNA TGCGCCAGCAGCTCACGCGGGGGGGCCGAAGATACGCAGTATTTT.

The chain uses TRBV5-4 and TRBJ2-1, with TRBD2 matching over 7 bases. The V gene end was trimmed by 4 bases and the J gene end by 11 bases; junction bases not matched to a gene: 12. CDR1 and CDR2 from the germline V gene are SGHNT and YYREEE (reference sequence). There are 14 residues in the CDR3. CDR3 residues: CASSNGLGRYQQFF. The CDR3 nucleotides are TGTGCCAGCAGCAACGGACTAGGACGTTATCAGCAGTTCTTC.

The chain couples TRBV5-4 to TRBJ2-7, with 12 nucleotides matching TRBD2. V dropped 0 bases and J dropped 0; count of bases not matched to a gene: 7. This CDR3 is 18 amino acids long. CDR1 and CDR2 (germline): SGHNT, YYREEE (reference sequence). CDR3 sequence (DNA): TGTGCCAGCAGCTTGGGGACCGGACTAGCGGGGATCTCCTACGAGCAGTACTTC. Its translation is CASSLGTGLAGISYEQYF.

CDR3 coding DNA: TGTGCCAGCAGAGGACAGGCGGGGGAAAAACTGTTTTTT. This codes for CASRGQAGEKLFF. The chain recombines TRBV2 with TRBJ1-4, with 7 bases identical to TRBD1. Trimming cost V 6 bases and J 8 bases; bases outside gene matches: 6. The CDR3 is made up of 13 amino acids. Germline CDR1 reads SNHLY; CDR2 reads FYNNEI.

This clone was counted only a few times. The V call is TRBV6-5, the J call TRBJ1-1; maybe TRBD1 (5 bases). V dropped 2 bases and J dropped 8 bases, with 12 bases sitting between them. There are 13 residues in the CDR3. Germline assignment: CDR1 MNHEY and CDR2 SVGAGI. Written as DNA, the CDR3 is TGTGCCAGCAGTTACGGGGCGGGGAGCGAAGCTTTCTTT. Translating it yields CASSYGAGSEAFF.

The J gene is TRBJ1-2, the V gene TRBV30; D gene unclear. Trimming removed 2 bases from V and 0 bases from J, with 16 bases in between. Germline V gene data show CDR1 as GTSNPN and CDR2 as SVGIG (reference sequence). The CDR3 consists of 16 residues. The CDR3 spells CAWSTRRAIANYGYTF. Written as DNA, the CDR3 is TGTGCCTGGAGTACCCGGCGAGCGATAGCTAACTATGGCTACACCTTC.

This chain uses TRBV28 with TRBJ1-1, with 8 bases matching TRBD1. From germline, CDR1 is MDHEN and CDR2 SYDVKM. V lost 8 bases to trimming and J lost 3 bases; unmatched junction nucleotides: 29. The CDR3 runs to 21 residues. CDR3 sequence: CASFNFRQGNLQGRSDTEAFF. The CDR3 DNA reads as TGTGCCAGCTTTAATTTCCGACAGGGGAACCTTCAAGGAAGGTCGGACACTGAAGCTTTCTTT. Using reference TRBV28 and TRBJ1-1 for the parts outside the CDR3, the full variable domain is DVKVTQSSRYLVKRTGEKVFLECVQDMDHENMFWYRQDPGLGLRLIYFSYDVKMKEKGDIPEGYSVSREKKERFSLILESASTNQTSMYLCASFNFRQGNLQGRSDTEAFFGQGTRLTVV.

This clone was seen a few times. This chain joins TRBV5-1 and TRBJ1-3; no definite D call. The germline V and J ends were trimmed by 0 bases and 0 bases, with 4 bases remaining between them. CDR1 SGHRS and CDR2 YFSETQ come from the germline V gene. CDR3 length equals 14 residues. CDR3 residues: CASSLDSSGNTIYF. The CDR3 nucleotides are TGCGCCAGCAGCTTGGACAGCTCTGGAAACACCATATATTTT.

The rearrangement uses TRBV28 and TRBJ1-2, with D perhaps matching TRBD1 (5 bases). V lost 6 bases and J lost 2, with 16 bases in between. The CDR3 sequence is 15 residues long. Germline CDR1 reads MDHEN; CDR2 reads SYDVKM. The CDR3 spells CASRPPGKGNYGYTF. The CDR3 DNA is TGTGCCAGCAGACCCCCGGGTAAGGGGAACTATGGCTACACCTTC.

The chain is built from TRBV7-9 and TRBJ2-7; D is uncertain. V was clipped by 5 bases and J by 3 bases, with 14 bases between them. The germline V gene has CDR1 SEHNR and CDR2 FQNEAQ (reference sequence). This CDR3 has 14 residues. The chain's CDR3 is CASSPLLQNYEQYF. CDR3 sequence (DNA): TGTGCCAGCAGCCCACTCCTCCAAAACTACGAGCAGTACTTC. Full variable domain (rest looked up from reference TRBV7-9 and TRBJ2-7): DTGVSQNPRHKITKRGQNVTFRCDPISEHNRLYWYRQTLGQGPEFLTYFQNEAQLEKSRLLSDRFSAERPKGSFSTLEIQRTEQGDSAMYLCASSPLLQNYEQYFGPGTRLTVT.

The chain combines TRBV25-1 with TRBJ2-5; D is unresolved. The DNA end favors TRBJ2-7, so the J call may be wrong. The length of the CDR3 is 11 residues. Germline V gives CDR1 MGHDK, CDR2 SYGVNS. The CDR3 sequence is CASSERNEQYF. CDR3 bases: TGTGCCAGCAGTGAAAGAAACGAGCAGTACTTC.